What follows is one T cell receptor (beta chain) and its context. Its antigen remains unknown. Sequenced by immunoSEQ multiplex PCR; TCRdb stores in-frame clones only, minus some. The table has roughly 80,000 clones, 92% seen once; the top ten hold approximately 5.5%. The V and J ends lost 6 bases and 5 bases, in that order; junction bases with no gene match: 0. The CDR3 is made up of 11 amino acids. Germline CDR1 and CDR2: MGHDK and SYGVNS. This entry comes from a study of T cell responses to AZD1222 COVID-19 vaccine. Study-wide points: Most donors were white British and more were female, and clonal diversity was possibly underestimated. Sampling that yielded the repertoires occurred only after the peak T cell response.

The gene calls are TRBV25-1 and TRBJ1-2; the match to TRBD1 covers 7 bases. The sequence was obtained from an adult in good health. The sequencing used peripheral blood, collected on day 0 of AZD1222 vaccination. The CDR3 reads CASRQGYGYTF. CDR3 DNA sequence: TGTGCCAGCAGACAGGGGTATGGCTACACCTTC.